This TCR beta chain was sequenced for a study of shared clonotypes between healthy human individuals. Study-level background: Three CD4 naive, three CD4 memory, two CD8 naive and one CD8 memory plate were used per donor.

Broader study findings: The study generally estimated greater richness for naive than memory subsets.

In germline, CDR1 is SEHNR, CDR2 FQNEAQ (reference sequence). V gave up 6 bases and J gave up 4 bases; unmatched junction bases: 18. There are 18 residues in the CDR3. Replicate PCRs from sorted subsets contained around 190 ng DNA, which is around 29,000 T cell genomes. Assay used: immunoSEQ multiplex PCR; TCRdb lists only in-frame clones, some missing. The sample lists around 980,000 clones, 75% to 85% occurring once. This clone occurred once. Its antigen is not known. The TCR comes from a man between 18 and 35 years old in good health. Some clones in this sample may be carry-over from other donors' samples. The sequenced sample consisted of memory CD4+ T cells from PBMCs. Specified subset: CD45RA-negative fraction. The V call is TRBV7-9, the J call TRBJ1-1; 9 nucleotides line up with TRBD1. The CDR3 DNA reads TGTGCCAGCAGGCAAAGTGGTGGGACAGGGTTTTTGGGCACTGAAGCTTTCTTT. This translates into CASRQSGGTGFLGTEAFF.